The 9 T cell receptor beta chains below all came from one sample that was sequenced in a study of blood T cells in healthy people across ages. Through a sample-barcoded 5' primer and a J-beta primer mix, a second PCR was run for roughly 7 to 12 cycles. Each CDR3 protein gets one entry after TCRdb re-called the 5' RACE reads with MiXCR. Of hundreds of thousands of distinct CDR3 sequences listed, roughly half are singletons. Sequencing was performed on blood. The receptor source for this set is a woman aged 80 or older in good health.

The chain couples TRBV13 to TRBJ2-1, with D hard to call. V was pared by 5 bases and J by 0 bases, with 5 bases between. The CDR3 length is 13 residues. The V gene's germline CDR1 is PRHDT and CDR2 FYEKMQ (reference sequence). CDR3 nucleotide sequence: TGTGCCAGCAGCGGTTTCTCCTACAATGAGCAGTTCTTC. Protein: CASSGFSYNEQFF.

This clonotype was counted many times. The chain is built from TRBV7-8 and TRBJ2-4; D possibly matches TRBD1 or TRBD2 (5 bases each). Germline lookup yields CDR1 SGHVS and CDR2 FQNEAQ. CDR3 length: 14 residues. With 0 bases removed from V and 9 bases from J, the gap between germline ends came to 12 bases. The CDR3 protein is CASSLAGRETIQYF. CDR3 bases: TGTGCCAGCAGCTTAGCGGGCAGGGAGACCATTCAGTACTTC.

Ten or more counts support this clonotype. V gene TRBV5-1 combines with J gene TRBJ1-2, with D perhaps matching TRBD1 (6 bases). Germline V lookup: CDR1 SGHRS, CDR2 YFSETQ. The CDR3 spans 17 residues. Trimming removed 7 bases at V and 2 bases at J, with 24 bases between. In DNA form, the CDR3 reads TGCGCCAGCGTACCGGACAGCACCTTAAATATGAACTATGGCTACACCTTC. Translation gives CASVPDSTLNMNYGYTF.

The chain uses TRBV30 and TRBJ2-3; D might be TRBD1 (6 bases). The germline gives CDR1 GTSNPN, CDR2 SVGIG (reference sequence). With 1 base removed from V and 9 bases from J, the gap between germline ends came to 14 bases. This CDR3 has 13 residues. The CDR3 protein is CAWSGTARDTQYF. The CDR3 nucleotides read TGTGCCTGGAGTGGGACAGCCCGCGACACGCAGTATTTT.

This rearrangement joins TRBV4-3 to TRBJ1-5; 7 bases are shared with TRBD1. The V and J ends lost 0 bases and 7 bases, in that order; junction bases with no gene match: 6. The germline CDR1 and CDR2 sequences are LGHNA and YSLEER. The CDR3 is made up of 15 amino acids. CDR3 sequence (DNA): TGCGCCAGCAGCCAAGAAGAGACAGGGCTGCAGCCCCAGCATTTT. It is translated as CASSQEETGLQPQHF.

This clonotype showed up just a few times. The gene calls are TRBV5-1 and TRBJ2-1; the match to TRBD2 covers 7 bases. V lost 4 bases to trimming and J lost 0 bases; unmatched junction nucleotides: 10. This CDR3 contains 17 residues. Germline V lookup: CDR1 SGHRS, CDR2 YFSETQ. CDR3 loop: CASSGPPGRDSYNEQFF. DNA of the CDR3: TGCGCCAGCAGCGGACCCCCGGGGAGGGACTCCTACAATGAGCAGTTCTTC.

At least ten counts were recorded for this clonotype. The chain has TRBV28 and TRBJ2-4, with 7 nucleotides matching TRBD2. Germline CDR1 and CDR2: MDHEN and SYDVKM. Trimming took 6 bases from V and 0 from J; bases not matched to a gene: 5. The CDR3 sequence is 15 residues long. CDR3: CASSRLALAKNIQYF. The CDR3 DNA is TGTGCCAGCAGCAGACTAGCCCTAGCCAAAAACATTCAGTACTTC.

Turning to this clonotype: Since a much larger clone is just one base distant, this may be a read error. V and J are TRBV7-3 and TRBJ2-1, with TRBD2 identical over 10 bases. Germline V gives CDR1 SGHTA, CDR2 FQGTGA. The CDR3 extends over 15 amino acids. The ends lost 5 bases at V and 8 bases at J; junction bases unmatched: 9. DNA of the CDR3: TGTGCCAGCAGCCCGTGGTCTAGCGGGAGTGATGAGCAGTTCTTC. Its translation: CASSPWSSGSDEQFF.

This clonotype showed up many times. The chain carries TRBV7-2 and TRBJ2-3, with D possibly matching TRBD1 (5 bases). CDR3 length: 14 amino acids. Germline V lookup: CDR1 SGHTA, CDR2 FQGNSA. V lost 3 bases, J lost 4 bases, and 11 bases lay in between. CDR3 in amino acids: CASSFSRTSDTQYF. The CDR3 DNA reads as TGTGCCAGCAGCTTTTCCAGGACATCAGATACGCAGTATTTT.